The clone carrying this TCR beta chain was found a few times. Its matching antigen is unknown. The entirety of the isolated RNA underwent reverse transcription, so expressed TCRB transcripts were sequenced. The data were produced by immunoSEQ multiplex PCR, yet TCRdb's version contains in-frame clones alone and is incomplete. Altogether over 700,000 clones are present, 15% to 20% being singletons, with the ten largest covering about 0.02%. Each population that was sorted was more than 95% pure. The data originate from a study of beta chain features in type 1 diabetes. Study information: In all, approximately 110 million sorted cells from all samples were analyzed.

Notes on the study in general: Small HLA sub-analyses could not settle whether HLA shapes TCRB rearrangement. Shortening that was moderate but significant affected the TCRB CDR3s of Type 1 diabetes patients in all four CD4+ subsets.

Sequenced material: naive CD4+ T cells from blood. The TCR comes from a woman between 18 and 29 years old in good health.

As DNA, the CDR3 is TGTGCCAGCAGCTCGACTCTCATGGTCCCAGATACGCAGTATTTT. This translates into CASSSTLMVPDTQYF. The chain couples TRBV5-4 to TRBJ2-3; the D is unclear. Germline V gene data show CDR1 as SGHNT and CDR2 as YYREEE (reference sequence). Trimming stripped 3 bases from V and 4 bases from J, with 15 bases between. The CDR3 contains 15 residues.